This TCR beta chain was sequenced in a study of cytomegalovirus exposure and HLA in healthy donors. The overall study: A prior analysis found about 120 million unique TCR beta sequences from 170 million or so T cells.

Points from the study as a whole: A later analysis showed that HLA-associated TCR beta chains had undergone more clonal expansion than equally common others. Roughly uniform sequencing depth across donors was assumed, possibly incorrectly.

Note on this clone: The antigen is unknown.

The PCR made use of 60 Vbeta and 13 Jbeta primers. Libraries were prepared by immunoSEQ multiplex PCR; TCRdb keeps only in-frame clonotypes and omits some of them. The sample shows about 150,000 clones, under 85% of them seen only once. The sequence was collected from a woman between 18 and 29 years old in good health and CMV-seropositive. The sequenced material came from PBMCs.

CDR3 in DNA: TGTGCCAGCAGCTGGGACGGACAGGGGAACACTGAAGCTTTCTTT. It yields the protein CASSWDGQGNTEAFF. The genes are TRBV5-4 and TRBJ1-1, with 8 bases that match TRBD1. V gave up 3 bases and J gave up 1 base; unmatched junction bases: 5. Germline V gene lookup returns CDR1 SGHNT and CDR2 YYREEE (reference sequence). The CDR3 extends over 15 amino acids. Combining the CDR3 with reference TRBV5-4 and TRBJ1-1 gives the whole variable domain ETGVTQSPTHLIKTRGQQVTLRCSSQSGHNTVSWYQQALGQGPQFIFQYYREEENGRGNFPPRFSGLQFPNYSSELNVNALELDDSALYLCASSWDGQGNTEAFFGQGTRLTVV.